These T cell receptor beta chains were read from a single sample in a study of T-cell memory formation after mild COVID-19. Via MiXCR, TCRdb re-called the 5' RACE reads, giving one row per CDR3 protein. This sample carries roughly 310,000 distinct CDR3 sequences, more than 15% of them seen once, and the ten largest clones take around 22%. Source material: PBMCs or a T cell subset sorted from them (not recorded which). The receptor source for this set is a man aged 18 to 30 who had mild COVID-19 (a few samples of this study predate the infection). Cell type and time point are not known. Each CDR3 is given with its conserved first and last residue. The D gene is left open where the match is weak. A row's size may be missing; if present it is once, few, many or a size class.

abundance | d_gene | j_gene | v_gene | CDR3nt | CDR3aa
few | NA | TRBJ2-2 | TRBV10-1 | TGCGCCAGCAGTGAGAAACTGGCCATATCGAACACCGGGGAGCTGTTTTTT | CASSEKLAISNTGELFF
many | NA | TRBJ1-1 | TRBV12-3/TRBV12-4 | TGTGCCAGCAGTGTTCCGGATAGCACTGAAGCTTTCTTT | CASSVPDSTEAFF
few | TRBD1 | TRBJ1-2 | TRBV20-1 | TGCAGTGCCTTGGCCCCGGACAGGGCCTATGGCTACACCTTC | CSALAPDRAYGYTF
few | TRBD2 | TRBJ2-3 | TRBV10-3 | TGTGCCATCACCCCGTCTCGCGGGGGGCGTGCAGATACGCAGTATTTT | CAITPSRGGRADTQYF
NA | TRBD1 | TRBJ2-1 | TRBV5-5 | TGTGCCAGCAGCCGACAGGGGGAATACAATGAGCAGTTCTTC | CASSRQGEYNEQFF
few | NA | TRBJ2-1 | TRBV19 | TGTGCCAGTAGTCAAGACTGGAATGAGCAGTTCTTC | CASSQDWNEQFF
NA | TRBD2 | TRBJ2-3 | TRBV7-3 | TGTGCCAGCAGCTTAACGGTTAGCGGGGCGTCAGATACGCAGTATTTT | CASSLTVSGASDTQYF
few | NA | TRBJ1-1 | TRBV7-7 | TGTGCTAGCAGCTTATTTGGGGGCCAGAACACTGAAGCTTTCTTT | CASSLFGGQNTEAFF
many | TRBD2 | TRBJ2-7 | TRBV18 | TGTGCCAGCTCACCCCAAGGGTCGGGGGGTTCGTACGAGCAGTACTTC | CASSPQGSGGSYEQYF
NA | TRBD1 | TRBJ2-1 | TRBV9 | TGTGCCAGCAGCGCCCCCGGGACAGGCTACAATGAGCAGTTCTTC | CASSAPGTGYNEQFF
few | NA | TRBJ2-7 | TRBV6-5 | TGTGCCAGCAGTTACGGCGCTAGCAGTCAATACGAGCAGTACTTC | CASSYGASSQYEQYF
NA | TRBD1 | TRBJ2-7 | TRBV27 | TGTGCCAGCAGTTTTAGAGGGGGCCGCGAGCAGTACTTC | CASSFRGGREQYF
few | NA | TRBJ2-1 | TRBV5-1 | TGCGCCAGCAGCTTGAGGGCCGGAGGTCCCTACAATGAGCAGTTCTTC | CASSLRAGGPYNEQFF
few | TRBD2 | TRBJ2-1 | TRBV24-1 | TGTGCCACCAGTGATGCTCTAGCGGGGGGACTACCTAGCTCCTACAATGAGCAGTTCTTC | CATSDALAGGLPSSYNEQFF
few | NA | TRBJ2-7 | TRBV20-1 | TGCAGTGCTAGAACCTTCCCGGGGATGTCGTACGAGCAGTACTTC | CSARTFPGMSYEQYF
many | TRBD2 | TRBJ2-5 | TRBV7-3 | TGTGCCAGCAAAAGGCCAGACCGAAGACTAGCGAAGTACCAAGAGACCCAGTACTTC | CASKRPDRRLAKYQETQYF
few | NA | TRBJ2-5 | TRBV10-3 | TGTGCCATCAGGGGAGAGGGTTACCAAGAGACCCAGTACTTC | CAIRGEGYQETQYF
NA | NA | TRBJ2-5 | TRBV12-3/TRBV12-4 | TGTGCCAGCAGACTTAAGAGGCAAGAGACCCAGTACTTC | CASRLKRQETQYF
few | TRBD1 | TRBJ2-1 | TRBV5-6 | TGTGCCAGCAGCTTCGACAGGGGAACGGGTGAGCAGTTCTTC | CASSFDRGTGEQFF
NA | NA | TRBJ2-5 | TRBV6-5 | TGTGCCAGCAGACCCTGGACGAGGTCGGCGACCCAGTACTTC | CASRPWTRSATQYF
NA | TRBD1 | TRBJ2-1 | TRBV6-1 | TGTGCCAGCGTGACAGGGAACTCCTACAATGAGCAGTTCTTC | CASVTGNSYNEQFF
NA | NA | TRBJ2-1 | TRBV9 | TGTGCCAGCAGCGTAGGCCTAGCGTTCGACAATGAGCAGTTCTTC | CASSVGLAFDNEQFF
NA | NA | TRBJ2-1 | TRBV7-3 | TGTGCCAGCAGCTTATATGGGTACGGGGAGCAGTTCTTC | CASSLYGYGEQFF
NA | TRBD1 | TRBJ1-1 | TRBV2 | TGTGCCAGCAGACACGACAGGGGGAACGTGAACACTGAAGCTTTCTTT | CASRHDRGNVNTEAFF
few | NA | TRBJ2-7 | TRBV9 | TGTGCCAGCAGCGTAGACATGAGCTCCTACGAGCAGTACTTC | CASSVDMSSYEQYF
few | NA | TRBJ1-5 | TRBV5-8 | TGTGCCAGCAGCTTGGTGGACTTTACCCAGCCCCAGCATTTT | CASSLVDFTQPQHF
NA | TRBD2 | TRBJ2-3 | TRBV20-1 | TGCAGTGTATTATCCCCACTAGCGGGAGGGGCAGATACGCAGTATTTT | CSVLSPLAGGADTQYF
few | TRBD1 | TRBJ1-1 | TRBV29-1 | TGCATCACCAGGGGGGAGTCAAACGGGAACACTGAAGCTTTCTTT | CITRGESNGNTEAFF
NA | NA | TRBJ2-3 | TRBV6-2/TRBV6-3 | TGTGCCAGCAGGGACCTCAGGGGACCCACAGATACGCAGTATTTT | CASRDLRGPTDTQYF
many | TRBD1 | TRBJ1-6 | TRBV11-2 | TGTGCCAGCAGCTTAAACCGGGACAGACTTTCACCCCTCCACTTT | CASSLNRDRLSPLHF
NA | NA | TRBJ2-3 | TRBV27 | TGTGCCAGCAGTCTACCGGGACCCAAGAGAGATACGCAGTATTTT | CASSLPGPKRDTQYF
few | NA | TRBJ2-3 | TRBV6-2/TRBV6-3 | TGTGCCAGCAGCCGTAGAGAGGATACGCAGTATTTT | CASSRREDTQYF
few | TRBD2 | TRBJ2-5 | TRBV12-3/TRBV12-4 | TGTGCCAGCAGTCCGTGGACTAGCGTTTACCAAGAGACCCAGTACTTC | CASSPWTSVYQETQYF